Presented here are 14 T cell receptor beta chains from one specimen sequenced in a study of blood T cells in healthy people across ages. Together with a sample-barcoded 5' primer, a J-beta primer mix was included in a second PCR lasting roughly 6 to 12 cycles. TCRdb independently ran MiXCR on the 5' RACE reads; one entry per CDR3 protein. The sample includes approximately 810,000 distinct CDR3 sequences, about 30% of them seen just once. Sequences were obtained from blood. The receptors stem from an elderly woman in good health.

The chain links TRBV20-1 to TRBJ2-5; possibly TRBD2 for D (7 bases). Trimming pared 7 bases from V and 0 bases from J, leaving 18 bases between. In germline, CDR1 is DFQATT, CDR2 SNEGSKA (reference sequence). This CDR3 comprises 15 residues. CDR3 sequence: CSVGEGGLYQETQYF. The CDR3 DNA is TGCAGTGTCGGGGAGGGGGGCCTATACCAAGAGACCCAGTACTTC.

The sample holds a few counts of this clonotype. The J gene is TRBJ1-1, the V gene TRBV2; 7 nucleotides line up with TRBD1. Trimming took 7 bases from V and 3 from J; bases not matched to a gene: 11. The germline V gene has CDR1 SNHLY and CDR2 FYNNEI. The CDR3 totals 15 residues. The CDR3: CASTGVGDRYTEAFF. As DNA, the CDR3 is TGTGCCAGCACCGGGGTCGGGGACAGATACACTGAAGCTTTCTTT.

The chain is built from TRBV7-9 and TRBJ2-7, with TRBD2 matching over 10 bases. Germline CDR1 SEHNR, CDR2 FQNEAQ (reference sequence). After removal of 0 bases from V and 3 bases from J, the junction contained 8 bases not matched to a gene. The CDR3 is 17 residues long. CDR3 loop: CASSLAKVAGGLYEQYF. In DNA form, the CDR3 reads TGTGCCAGCAGCTTAGCTAAGGTAGCGGGGGGCCTCTACGAGCAGTACTTC.

This clonotype was seen a handful of times. The V gene is TRBV6-2 or TRBV6-3, the J gene TRBJ2-1, with TRBD1 matching 9 bases. Germline lookup yields CDR1 MNHEY and CDR2 SVGEGT. V was pared by 7 bases and J by 6 bases, with 4 bases of the junction left unmatched. The CDR3 has 13 residues. The CDR3 DNA reads TGTGCCAGCAAGGCGACAGGGGGCAATGAGCAGTTCTTC. This translates into CASKATGGNEQFF.

This clonotype showed up just a few times. V usage is TRBV3-1 and J usage is TRBJ1-4; 10 bases match TRBD1. V lost 4 bases to trimming and J lost 7 bases; unmatched junction nucleotides: 6. Germline CDR1 and CDR2: LGHDT and YNNKEL (reference sequence). The CDR3 totals 15 residues. CDR3: CASSPLGQGFEKLFF. CDR3 DNA sequence: TGTGCCAGCAGCCCCTTGGGACAGGGGTTTGAAAAACTGTTTTTT.

The gene calls are TRBV4-3 and TRBJ1-1; D is uncertain. Germline values: CDR1 LGHNA, CDR2 YSLEER. Trimming cost V 0 bases and J 0 bases, with 11 bases left between them. This CDR3 spans 16 amino acids. CDR3: CASSQEGDGMNTEAFF. For the CDR3, the DNA is TGCGCCAGCAGCCAAGAGGGAGACGGCATGAACACTGAAGCTTTCTTT.

This clonotype appeared a few times. The CDR3 DNA reads TGTGCCAGCAGCTTGGTGCGCGGGGCTTCCACAGATACGCAGTATTTT. Its translation: CASSLVRGASTDTQYF. The chain recombines TRBV5-6 with TRBJ2-3; D might be TRBD2 (6 bases). Germline assignment: CDR1 SGHDT and CDR2 YYEEEE. V dropped 0 bases and J dropped 2 bases, with 13 bases sitting between them. CDR3 length: 16 residues. The full variable domain, completed using reference TRBV5-6 and TRBJ2-3, is DAGVTQSPTHLIKTRGQQVTLRCSPKSGHDTVSWYQQALGQGPQFIFQYYEEEERQRGNFPDRFSGHQFPNYSSELNVNALLLGDSALYLCASSLVRGASTDTQYFGPGTRLTVL.

A word on this clonotype: A clone one base away is much larger, so this may be a read error. J is TRBJ1-2 and V is TRBV20-1; D is possibly TRBD1 (5 bases). CDR1 is DFQATT, CDR2 SNEGSKA, per germline (reference sequence). V shed 1 base and J shed 2 bases, with 14 bases lying between them. This CDR3 has 15 residues. The CDR3, as DNA: TGCAGTGCTAGAGGTTCATCGGGGCAGAACTATGGCTACACCTTC. Its protein product is CSARGSSGQNYGYTF.

This sequence joins TRBV5-4 and TRBJ2-7, with D possibly matching TRBD2 (5 bases). Trimming removed 0 bases from V and 8 bases from J, with 21 bases in between. CDR1 is SGHNT, CDR2 YYREEE, per germline (reference sequence). The CDR3 loop spans 16 amino acids. As DNA, the CDR3 is TGTGCCAGCAGCTTGGGAGGTGGAGGAGGCCCTTACAAGCAGTACTTC. Its translation is CASSLGGGGGPYKQYF.

Ten or more counts support this clonotype. The chain recombines TRBV4-3 with TRBJ2-1; D is ambiguous. This CDR3 has 15 residues. V was clipped by 3 bases and J by 1 base, with 10 bases between them. Per the germline V gene, CDR1 is LGHNA and CDR2 is YSLEER. The CDR3, as DNA: TGCGCCAGCAGCCATAGAGACTCTTCCTACAATGAGCAGTTCTTC. It yields the protein CASSHRDSSYNEQFF.

This clonotype was picked up many times. This chain joins TRBV6-2 or TRBV6-3 and TRBJ1-6; 8 nucleotides match TRBD1. The germline CDR1 and CDR2 sequences are MNHEY and SVGEGT. J gave up 6 bases and V 8 bases, and 3 bases lay outside the gene matches. The CDR3 is 13 residues long. The CDR3 coding sequence is TGTGCCAGCTCCGACAGGGGTAATTCACCCCTCCACTTT. Encoded protein: CASSDRGNSPLHF.

Many counts were recorded for this clonotype. The chain employs TRBV7-8 and TRBJ2-5; possibly TRBD1 for D (5 bases). The CDR3 extends over 17 amino acids. Trimming removed 5 bases at V and 1 base at J, with 20 bases between. Germline V CDR1 and CDR2: SGHVS, FQNEAQ. The CDR3 DNA follows: TGTGCCAGCAGCCATCACCCAGGGTCCCAATCCCAAGAGACCCAGTACTTC. Translated, it gives CASSHHPGSQSQETQYF.

The sample holds a few counts of this clonotype. V and J are TRBV6-1 and TRBJ2-2, with 8 bases that match TRBD1. V lost 5 bases and J lost 5; bases outside the gene matches: 13. The CDR3 consists of 17 residues. Germline CDR1 reads MNHNS; CDR2 reads SASEGT. CDR3 DNA sequence: TGTGCCAGCAGTCCCCAATCCGCAGGGGGCGGTACCGGGGAGCTGTTTTTT. It yields the protein CASSPQSAGGGTGELFF.

This clonotype came up many times. V gene TRBV7-2 combines with J gene TRBJ1-6, with D possibly being TRBD1 (5 bases). V lost 9 bases and J lost 6, with 12 bases in between. The germline CDR1 and CDR2 sequences are SGHTA and FQGNSA. The CDR3 spans 13 residues. CDR3 residues: CASLKGPNSPLHF. The CDR3 DNA follows: TGTGCCAGTCTAAAGGGACCTAATTCACCCCTCCACTTT.